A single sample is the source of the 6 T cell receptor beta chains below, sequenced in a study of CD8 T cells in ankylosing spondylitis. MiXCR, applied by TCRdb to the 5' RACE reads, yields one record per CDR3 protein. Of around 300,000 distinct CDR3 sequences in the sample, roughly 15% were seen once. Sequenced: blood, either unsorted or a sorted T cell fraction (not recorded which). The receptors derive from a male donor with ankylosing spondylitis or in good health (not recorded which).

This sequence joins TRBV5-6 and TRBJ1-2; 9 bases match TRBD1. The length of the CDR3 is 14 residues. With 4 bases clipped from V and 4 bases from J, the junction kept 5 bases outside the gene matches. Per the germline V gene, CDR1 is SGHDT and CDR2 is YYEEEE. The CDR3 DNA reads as TGTGCCAGCAGCACAGGACAGGGGCTCTATGGCTACACCTTC. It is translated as CASSTGQGLYGYTF.

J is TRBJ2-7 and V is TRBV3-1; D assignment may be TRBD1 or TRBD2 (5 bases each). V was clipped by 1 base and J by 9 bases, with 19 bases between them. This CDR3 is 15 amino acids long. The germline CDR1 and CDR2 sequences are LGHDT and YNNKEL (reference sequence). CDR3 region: CASSQGGTGSAPQYF. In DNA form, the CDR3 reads TGTGCCAGCAGCCAAGGGGGGACGGGGAGCGCGCCGCAGTACTTC.

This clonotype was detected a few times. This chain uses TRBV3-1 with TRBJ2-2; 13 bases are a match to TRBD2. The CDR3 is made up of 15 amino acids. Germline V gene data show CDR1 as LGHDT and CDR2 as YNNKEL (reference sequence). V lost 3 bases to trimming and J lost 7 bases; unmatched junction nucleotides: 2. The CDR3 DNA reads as TGTGCCAGCAGCCACGGACTAGCGGGAGTCGGGGAGCTGTTTTTT. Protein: CASSHGLAGVGELFF.

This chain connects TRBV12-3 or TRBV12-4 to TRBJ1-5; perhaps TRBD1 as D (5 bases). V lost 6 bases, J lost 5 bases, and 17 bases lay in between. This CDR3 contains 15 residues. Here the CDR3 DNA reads TGTGCCAGCAGCGCCTCTTCAGGGCCGGATCAGCCCCAGCATTTT. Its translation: CASSASSGPDQPQHF.

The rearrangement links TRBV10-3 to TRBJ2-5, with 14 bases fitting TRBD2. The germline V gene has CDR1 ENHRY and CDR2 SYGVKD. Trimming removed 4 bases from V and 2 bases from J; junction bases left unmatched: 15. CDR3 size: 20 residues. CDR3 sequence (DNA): TGTGCCATCAGTGCAACCCCGGGACTAGCGGGAGTAGGAGGGCAAGAGACCCAGTACTTC. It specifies CAISATPGLAGVGGQETQYF.

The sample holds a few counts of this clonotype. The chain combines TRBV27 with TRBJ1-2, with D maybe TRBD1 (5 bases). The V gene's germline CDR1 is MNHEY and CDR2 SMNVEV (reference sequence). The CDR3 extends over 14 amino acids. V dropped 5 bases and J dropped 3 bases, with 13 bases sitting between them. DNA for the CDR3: TGTGCCAGCAGTAGGTCCAGGGCGGACTATGGCTACACCTTC. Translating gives CASSRSRADYGYTF.